The 16 T cell receptor beta chains below come from one sample, sequenced in a study of shared clonotypes between healthy human individuals. This table comes from immunoSEQ multiplex PCR, and its TCRdb copy is limited to in-frame clones, with some not included. The profile shows roughly 500,000 clones, less than 96% of them singletons. The specimen was naive CD4+ T cells sorted from blood. The subset: CD45RA+ positively selected. The receptors stem from a woman aged 30 to 39 in good health.

The chain has TRBV19 and TRBJ1-2; D call uncertain. V lost 7 bases and J lost 4, with 13 bases in between. There are 13 residues in the CDR3. CDR1 is LNHDA and CDR2 is SQIVND in the germline V gene (reference sequence). The CDR3 DNA follows: TGTGCCAGTACCCTGGCCGGGAGCTATGGCTACACCTTC. Its protein product is CASTLAGSYGYTF.

The count of this clone is one. The rearrangement joins TRBV5-8 to TRBJ2-1; 7 nucleotides line up with TRBD1. V shed 4 bases, J shed 10 bases, and the junction held 14 bases outside the gene matches. The CDR3 sequence is 15 residues long. CDR1 SGHTS and CDR2 YDEGEE come from the germline V gene. Here the CDR3 reads CASSHGQVPHSEQFF. In DNA form, the CDR3 reads TGTGCCAGCAGCCACGGACAGGTCCCCCATAGCGAGCAGTTCTTC.

This clone was seen only once. The rearrangement joins TRBV6-5 to TRBJ1-2; 7 bases match TRBD1. CDR3 length: 14 residues. The V and J ends lost 8 bases and 4 bases, in that order; junction bases with no gene match: 10. Germline V CDR1 and CDR2: MNHEY, SVGAGI. In DNA form, the CDR3 reads TGTGCCAGCGGACCCCAGACAGGGCCCTATGGCTACACCTTC. It codes for CASGPQTGPYGYTF.

The CDR3 sequence: CASSPGPGAYSEAFF. CDR3 in DNA: TGTGCCAGCTCACCCGGGCCGGGGGCGTATTCTGAAGCTTTCTTT. The chain employs TRBV18 and TRBJ1-1; D perhaps matches TRBD1 (6 bases). V was clipped by 3 bases and J by 6 bases, with 17 bases between them. In germline, CDR1 is KGHSH, CDR2 LQKENI. This CDR3 contains 15 residues.

In its sample, this clone was seen a few times. V and J are TRBV4-1 and TRBJ1-4; tentative D call: TRBD1 (6 bases). CDR1 is MGHRA and CDR2 is YSYEKL in the germline V gene. V was trimmed by 4 bases and J by 3 bases, leaving 15 bases between them. This CDR3 region has 16 residues. The CDR3 loop reads CASSLRYRVANEKLFF. The CDR3 nucleotides read TGCGCCAGCAGCCTAAGGTACAGGGTGGCTAATGAAAAACTGTTTTTT.

CDR3 sequence: CASRTSGRVTGELFF. CDR3 in DNA: TGTGCCAGCAGGACTAGCGGGAGGGTAACCGGGGAGCTGTTTTTT. This chain links TRBV19 with TRBJ2-2, with TRBD2 matching over 15 bases. The CDR3 spans 15 residues. The germline gives CDR1 LNHDA, CDR2 SQIVND (reference sequence). V shed 9 bases, J shed 5 bases, and the junction held 4 bases outside the gene matches. Full variable domain (outside the CDR3, taken from reference TRBV19 and TRBJ2-2): DGGITQSPKYLFRKEGQNVTLSCEQNLNHDAMYWYRQDPGQGLRLIYYSQIVNDFQKGDIAEGYSVSREKKESFPLTVTSAQKNPTAFYLCASRTSGRVTGELFFGEGSRLTVL.

The chain recombines TRBV10-1 with TRBJ2-7; no clear D. V lost 0 bases and J 7 bases, leaving 13 bases between the germline ends. The CDR3 has 14 amino acids. Per the germline V gene, CDR1 is WNHNN and CDR2 is SYGVQD (reference sequence). DNA for the CDR3: TGCGCCAGCAGTGAGTCGATCTCGGGCAGGGAGCAGTACTTC. Translation gives CASSESISGREQYF.

The chain couples TRBV5-1 to TRBJ2-5, with TRBD2 matching 9 bases. Unmatched junction bases numbered 8, after V lost 3 bases and J lost 5 bases. CDR3 size: 15 residues. CDR1 and CDR2 from the germline V gene are SGHRS and YFSETQ. The DNA for the CDR3 is TGCGCCAGCAGCTGGATTAGCGGGAGCGGTGAGACCCAGTACTTC. Translated, it gives CASSWISGSGETQYF.

The rearrangement links TRBV5-1 to TRBJ1-3, with D uncertain. The CDR3 consists of 15 residues. Germline lookup yields CDR1 SGHRS and CDR2 YFSETQ. The ends were cut back, 4 bases at V and 0 bases at J, with 11 bases in the middle. The CDR3: CASSRTGSSGNTIYF. The CDR3 bases are TGCGCCAGCAGCCGTACCGGAAGCTCTGGAAACACCATATATTTT.

The CDR3 DNA reads as TGTGCCAGCAGGGTGGATACAACTAATGAAAAACTGTTTTTT. Protein: CASRVDTTNEKLFF. The rearrangement joins TRBV2 to TRBJ1-4; D is unclear. Germline values: CDR1 SNHLY, CDR2 FYNNEI. There are 14 residues in the CDR3. V shed 6 bases and J shed 0 bases, with 8 bases lying between them.

The chain couples TRBV2 to TRBJ1-1; possible D gene TRBD1, 6 bases. From germline, CDR1 is SNHLY and CDR2 FYNNEI. Trimming stripped 6 bases from V and 13 bases from J, with 18 bases between. The CDR3 spans 12 residues. The CDR3 protein is CASSILRDNNFF. As DNA, the CDR3 is TGTGCCAGCAGCATTCTCCGGGACAACAATTTCTTT.

The chain employs TRBV27 and TRBJ1-4, with D possibly being TRBD1 (6 bases). CDR3 length: 13 amino acids. V lost 5 bases to trimming and J lost 5 bases, with 9 bases between them. Germline V gene lookup returns CDR1 MNHEY and CDR2 SMNVEV (reference sequence). Here the CDR3 reads CASSDRPNEKLFF. In DNA form, the CDR3 reads TGTGCCAGCAGTGACAGGCCCAATGAAAAACTGTTTTTT.

The chain joins TRBV6-1 to TRBJ1-1, with TRBD1 as a possible D gene (5 bases). The CDR3 runs to 14 residues. Trimming took off 6 bases at V and 1 base at J, with 12 bases between the two ends. From germline, CDR1 is MNHNS and CDR2 SASEGT. The CDR3, as DNA: TGTGCCAGCAGCCTGACAGACCCGAACACTGAAGCTTTCTTT. Its protein product is CASSLTDPNTEAFF.

V gene TRBV5-1 combines with J gene TRBJ2-7; D gene uncertain. Trimming left V 0 bases short and J 2 bases short, with 15 bases between. This CDR3 is built from 16 residues. CDR1 is SGHRS, CDR2 YFSETQ, per germline. This chain's CDR3 is CASSLVGQDLPYEQYF. The CDR3 DNA reads as TGCGCCAGCAGCTTGGTCGGCCAGGACCTTCCCTACGAGCAGTACTTC. The full variable domain, rest sourced from reference TRBV5-1 and TRBJ2-7, is KAGVTQTPRYLIKTRGQQVTLSCSPISGHRSVSWYQQTPGQGLQFLFEYFSETQRNKGNFPGRFSGRQFSNSRSEMNVSTLELGDSALYLCASSLVGQDLPYEQYFGPGTRLTVT.

The CDR3 region is CAIMGELNTEAFF. The CDR3, as DNA: TGTGCCATCATGGGGGAGCTAAACACTGAAGCTTTCTTT. The chain has TRBV10-3 and TRBJ1-1; D perhaps matches TRBD1 (5 bases). V lost 7 bases to trimming and J lost 2 bases, with 11 bases between them. This CDR3 is built from 13 residues. CDR1 is ENHRY and CDR2 is SYGVKD in the germline V gene.

The rearrangement uses TRBV18 and TRBJ2-7, with D tentatively TRBD2 (6 bases). Trimming shortened V by 5 bases and J by 4 bases, and 18 bases separated the two germline ends. Germline V CDR1 and CDR2: KGHSH, LQKENI. The CDR3 has 15 amino acids. The CDR3 here is CASSNGDGGVYEQYF. Written as DNA, the CDR3 is TGTGCCAGCTCAAACGGGGACGGAGGGGTATACGAGCAGTACTTC.